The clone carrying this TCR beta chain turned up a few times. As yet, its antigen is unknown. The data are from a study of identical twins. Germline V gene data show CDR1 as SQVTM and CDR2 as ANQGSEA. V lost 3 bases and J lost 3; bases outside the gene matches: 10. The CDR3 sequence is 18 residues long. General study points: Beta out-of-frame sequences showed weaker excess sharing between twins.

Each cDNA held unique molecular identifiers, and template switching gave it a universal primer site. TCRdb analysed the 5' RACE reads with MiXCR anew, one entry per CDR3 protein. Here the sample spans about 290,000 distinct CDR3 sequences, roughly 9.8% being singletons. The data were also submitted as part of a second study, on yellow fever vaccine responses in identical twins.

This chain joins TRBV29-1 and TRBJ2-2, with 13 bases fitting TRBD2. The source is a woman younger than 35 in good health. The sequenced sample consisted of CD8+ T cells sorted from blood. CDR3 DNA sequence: TGCAGCGTTGACGGAGGACTAGCGGGAGTTGTGGACACCGGGGAGCTGTTTTTT. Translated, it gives CSVDGGLAGVVDTGELFF.